The rows below give T cell receptor beta chains drawn from one sample of a study of human T cells and chemical hapten exposure. TCRdb reprocessed the RACE reads via MiXCR and lists one record per CDR3 protein. The data hold 150,000 to 200,000 distinct CDR3 sequences, with 13% to 15% observed a single time. The sample here was whole blood, taken in connection with sensitization to the hapten diphenylcyclopropenone (DPC). Receptor source: a woman in her 30s with alopecia areata. Some clones in this sample may be carry-over from other donors' samples. The CDR3 runs from the conserved cysteine through the conserved F or W. The D gene is left open where the match is weak. Clone size is stated in some rows and not others, as once, few, many or a class when expanded.

cdr3_length	v_call	j_call	d_call	clone_size	cdr3_nt	cdr3_aa
11	TRBV28	TRBJ1-2	NA	many	TGTGCCAGCAGGAAAGACTATGGCTACACCTTC	CASRKDYGYTF
13	TRBV7-2	TRBJ2-7	TRBD2	NA	TGTGCCAGCAGCCCTAGCGGGGCCACCGAGCAGTACTTC	CASSPSGATEQYF
12	TRBV7-2	TRBJ1-6	NA	few	TGTGCCAGCAGCCCGGGAGGGATAGGCCTCCACTTT	CASSPGGIGLHF
15	TRBV11-2	TRBJ2-3	NA	NA	TGTGCCAGCAGCTTAGAGGGGAGAAATAGGCATACGCAGTATTTT	CASSLEGRNRHTQYF
14	TRBV7-6	TRBJ2-2	NA	few	TGTGCCAGCAGGGGAGACAGAGCCACCGGGGAGCTGTTTTTT	CASRGDRATGELFF
13	TRBV18	TRBJ1-2	TRBD1	NA	TGTGCCAGCTCATCGGCGACAGGGTATGGCTACACCTTC	CASSSATGYGYTF
11	TRBV28	TRBJ1-1	NA	few	TGTGCCAGCGGAATGAACACTGAAGCTTTCTTT	CASGMNTEAFF
14	TRBV13	TRBJ2-5	TRBD1	NA	TGTGCCAGCAGCTTTCGACAGGGTCAAGAGACCCAGTACTTC	CASSFRQGQETQYF
16	TRBV7-2	TRBJ2-3	TRBD2	NA	TGTGCCAGCAGCTTAGCGCCGCGGGAGAGGGCAGATACGCAGTATTTT	CASSLAPRERADTQYF
14	TRBV20-1	TRBJ2-3	TRBD2	few	TGCAGTGCCCGTACTAGCGGGAACACAGATACGCAGTATTTT	CSARTSGNTDTQYF
15	TRBV11-2	TRBJ2-7	TRBD1	NA	TGTGCCAGCAGCTTCCTACAGGGGGCTAACTACGAGCAGTACTTC	CASSFLQGANYEQYF
15	TRBV29-1	TRBJ1-5	TRBD1	many	TGCAGCGTGGGAACGGGACAGGGTAGCAATCAGCCCCAGCATTTT	CSVGTGQGSNQPQHF
15	TRBV10-3	TRBJ1-5	TRBD1	many	TGTGCCATCAGTGATGACAGGGGGCAGAATCAGCCCCAGCATTTT	CAISDDRGQNQPQHF
16	TRBV29-1	TRBJ2-1	TRBD2	many	TGCAGCGGCTCCTTAGGGACTAGCGGGAGGGGGTATGAGCAGTTCTTC	CSGSLGTSGRGYEQFF
13	TRBV7-9	TRBJ2-5	NA	NA	TGTGCCAGCAGCCTCCTAGCTCAAGAGACCCAGTACTTC	CASSLLAQETQYF
14	TRBV5-1	TRBJ1-1	TRBD1	many	TGCGCCAGCAGCCAGGACAGGGGGTTTTCTGAAGCTTTCTTT	CASSQDRGFSEAFF
13	TRBV2	TRBJ2-2	NA	few	TGTGCCAGCAGTGAACTGGGGATTGGGGAGCTGTTTTTT	CASSELGIGELFF
19	TRBV27	TRBJ1-6	TRBD1	NA	TGTGCCAGCAGTTCCTATACTAACTACAGGGGGACGTATAATTCACCCCTCCACTTT	CASSSYTNYRGTYNSPLHF
19	TRBV7-8	TRBJ2-5	TRBD1	many	TGTGCCAGCAGCTTAAGGGGGCCTCAAGGAGGAGCCCAACAAGAGACCCAGTACTTC	CASSLRGPQGGAQQETQYF
15	TRBV11-1	TRBJ2-1	TRBD2	NA	TGTGCCAGCAGCTCTAGCGGGCCTCTACGCAATGAGCAGTTCTTC	CASSSSGPLRNEQFF
11	TRBV29-1	TRBJ1-1	NA	NA	TGCAGCGCCACAGGGACCACTGAAGCTTTCTTT	CSATGTTEAFF
13	TRBV7-3	TRBJ2-1	NA	few	TGTGTCAGCAGCTTAACCGAGTATGATGAGCAGTTCTTC	CVSSLTEYDEQFF
14	TRBV4-1	TRBJ2-1	NA	few	TGCGCCAGCAGCCAAGCGGGAGAGGGAAATGAGCAGTTCTTC	CASSQAGEGNEQFF
8	TRBV20-1	TRBJ2-3	NA	NA	TGCAGTGCTGGTACGCAGTATTTT	CSAGTQYF
13	TRBV29-1	TRBJ1-2	NA	many	TGCAGCGTTGACGCGCCAGAACAATATGGCTACACCTTC	CSVDAPEQYGYTF
16	TRBV6-6	TRBJ2-7	TRBD1	few	TGTGCCAGCACCCCCCCCCAGGGACAGGGATTCTACGAGCAGTACTTC	CASTPPQGQGFYEQYF
13	TRBV6-2/TRBV6-3	TRBJ1-1	TRBD1	many	TGTGCCAGTACGGACAGGGGGAACACTGAAGCTTTCTTT	CASTDRGNTEAFF
15	TRBV18	TRBJ1-2	TRBD1	many	TGTGCCAGCTCACCCTTCGGACAGGGGGCAAATGGCTACACCTTC	CASSPFGQGANGYTF
15	TRBV7-8	TRBJ1-2	TRBD1	few	TGTGCCAGCAGCAAAGAGGACAGGAGACCCTATGGCTACACCTTC	CASSKEDRRPYGYTF
15	TRBV6-2/TRBV6-3	TRBJ1-5	TRBD1	NA	TGTGCCAGCAGTTCGAGACAGGGGGCTCGTCAGCCCCAGCATTTT	CASSSRQGARQPQHF
13	TRBV7-7	TRBJ2-1	TRBD1	few	TGTGCCAGCAGCTTAGGGACAGGGGATGAGCAGTTCTTC	CASSLGTGDEQFF
17	TRBV4-1	TRBJ2-4	TRBD1	NA	TGCGCCAGCAGCCCGATCGACAGGGTCTGGGGCAAAAACATTCAGTACTTC	CASSPIDRVWGKNIQYF
19	TRBV2	TRBJ2-3	NA	NA	TGTGCCAGCAGTCAAGACGGAATAGATGGCGGGGGCCGCACAGATACGCAGTATTTT	CASSQDGIDGGGRTDTQYF
16	TRBV7-8	TRBJ2-2	TRBD2	NA	TGTGCCAGCAGCTTTCCTAGCGGGAGAAACACCGGGGAGCTGTTTTTT	CASSFPSGRNTGELFF
14	TRBV7-2	TRBJ1-6	NA	many	TGTGCCAGCAGCCTAGGGGTTGGCGGTTCACCCCTCCACTTT	CASSLGVGGSPLHF
15	TRBV6-5	TRBJ2-3	NA	few	TGTGCCAGCAGTTACTCGAGGTGGAGGGGAGATACGCAGTATTTT	CASSYSRWRGDTQYF
14	TRBV6-5	TRBJ2-1	TRBD1	NA	TGTGCCAGCAGTGCGGGACAGGCCTACAATGAGCAGTTCTTC	CASSAGQAYNEQFF
15	TRBV11-2	TRBJ2-7	NA	NA	TGTGCCAGCAGTTACCGCTCCGGGATCCCGGGCGAGCAGTACTTC	CASSYRSGIPGEQYF
13	TRBV5-1	TRBJ2-3	NA	few	TGCGCCAGCCGGGGAGGAGACACAGATACGCAGTATTTT	CASRGGDTDTQYF